The present entry profiles one T cell receptor (beta chain) with its context. Its antigen is undetermined. Using its own MiXCR run on the RACE reads, TCRdb lists one record per CDR3 protein. The sample lists under 200,000 distinct CDR3 sequences, 25% to 30% occurring once. The record originates from a study of human T cells and chemical hapten exposure. Background on the study: Sensitization applied 2% DPC to about 2 cm by about 2 cm of upper inner arm skin. General observations from the study: Patch test score was positively correlated with the counts of PT1 expanded TCRs.

The V gene end was trimmed by 1 base and the J gene end by 9 bases; junction bases not matched to a gene: 10. Germline-derived CDR1 and CDR2 are SGHTA and FQGNSA. The CDR3 is 15 amino acids. Specified time point: pre-sensitization, week 0. The treatment denotes: therapeutic diphenylcyclopropenone sensitization with weekly scalp DPC. The source material was whole blood, sampled in connection with sensitization to the hapten diphenylcyclopropenone (DPC). The sequence was obtained from a woman in her 30s with alopecia areata. Some clones in this sample may be carry-over from other donors' samples. The rearrangement links TRBV7-2 to TRBJ2-7; TRBD1 matches 9 bases. The CDR3 DNA reads TGTGCCAGCAGCTTAGGGGACAGGGTCCGAATAGTGCAGTACTTC. Encoded protein: CASSLGDRVRIVQYF.